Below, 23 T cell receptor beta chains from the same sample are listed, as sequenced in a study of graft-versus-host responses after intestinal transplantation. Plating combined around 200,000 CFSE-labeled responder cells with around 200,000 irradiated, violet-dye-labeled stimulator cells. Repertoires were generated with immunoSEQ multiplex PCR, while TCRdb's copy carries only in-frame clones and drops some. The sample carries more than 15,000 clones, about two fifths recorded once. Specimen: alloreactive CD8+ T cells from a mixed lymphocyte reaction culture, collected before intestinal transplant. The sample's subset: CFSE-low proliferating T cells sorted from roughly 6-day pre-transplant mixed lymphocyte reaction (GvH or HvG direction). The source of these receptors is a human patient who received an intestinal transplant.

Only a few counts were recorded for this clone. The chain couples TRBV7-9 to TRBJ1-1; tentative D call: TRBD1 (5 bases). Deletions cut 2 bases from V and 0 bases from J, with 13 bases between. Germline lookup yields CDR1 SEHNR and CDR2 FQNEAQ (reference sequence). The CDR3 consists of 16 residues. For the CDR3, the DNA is TGTGCCAGCAGCTTACTACAGGCACCAATGAACACTGAAGCTTTCTTT. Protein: CASSLLQAPMNTEAFF.

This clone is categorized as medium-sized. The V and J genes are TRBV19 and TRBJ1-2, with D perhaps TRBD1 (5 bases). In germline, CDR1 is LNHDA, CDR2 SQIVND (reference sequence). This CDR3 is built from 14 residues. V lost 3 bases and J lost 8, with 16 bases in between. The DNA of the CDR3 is TGTGCCAGTAGTATCTGGGGGTCAAGAAAGGGCTACACCTTC. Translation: CASSIWGSRKGYTF.

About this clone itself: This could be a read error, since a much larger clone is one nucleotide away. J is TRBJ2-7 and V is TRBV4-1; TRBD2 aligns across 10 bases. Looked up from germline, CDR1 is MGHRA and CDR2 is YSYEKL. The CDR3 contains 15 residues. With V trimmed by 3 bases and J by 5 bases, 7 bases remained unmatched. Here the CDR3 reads CASSHLAGGGDEQYF. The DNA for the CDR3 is TGCGCCAGCAGCCACTTAGCGGGAGGTGGGGACGAGCAGTACTTC.

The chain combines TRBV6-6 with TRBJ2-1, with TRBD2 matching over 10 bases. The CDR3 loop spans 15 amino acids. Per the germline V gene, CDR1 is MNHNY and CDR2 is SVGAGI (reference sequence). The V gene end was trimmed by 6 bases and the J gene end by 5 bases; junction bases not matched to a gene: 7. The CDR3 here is CASRPASGSHNEQFF. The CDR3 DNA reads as TGTGCCAGCAGACCCGCTAGCGGGAGCCACAATGAGCAGTTCTTC.

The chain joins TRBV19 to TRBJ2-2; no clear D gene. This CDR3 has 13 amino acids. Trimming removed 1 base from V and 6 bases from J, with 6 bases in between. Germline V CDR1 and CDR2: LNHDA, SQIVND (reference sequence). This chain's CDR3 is CASSIGDAGELFF. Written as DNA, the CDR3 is TGTGCCAGTAGTATAGGCGATGCCGGGGAGCTGTTTTTT.

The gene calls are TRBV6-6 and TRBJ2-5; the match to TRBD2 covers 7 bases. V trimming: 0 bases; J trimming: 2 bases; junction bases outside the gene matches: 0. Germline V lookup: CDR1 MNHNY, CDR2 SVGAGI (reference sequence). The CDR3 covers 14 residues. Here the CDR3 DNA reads TGTGCCAGCAGTTACTCGGGACTACAAGAGACCCAGTACTTC. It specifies CASSYSGLQETQYF.

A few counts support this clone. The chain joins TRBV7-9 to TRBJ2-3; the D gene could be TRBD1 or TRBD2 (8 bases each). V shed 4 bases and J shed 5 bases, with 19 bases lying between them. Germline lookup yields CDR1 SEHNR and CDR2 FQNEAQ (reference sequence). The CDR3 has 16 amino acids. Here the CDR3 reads CASSSRGREAVDTQYF. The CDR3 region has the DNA TGTGCCAGCAGCTCCAGGGGGCGGGAGGCGGTAGATACGCAGTATTTT.

CDR3 nucleotide sequence: TGTGCCAGCAGCTTTGGGGGACTCGCCTACGAGCAGTACTTC. It encodes CASSFGGLAYEQYF. V and J are TRBV11-2 and TRBJ2-5, with TRBD2 as a possible D gene (6 bases). The tail of the sequence fits TRBJ2-7 better, so the J call may be wrong. This CDR3 is 14 amino acids long. CDR1 and CDR2 (germline): SGHAT, FQNNGV.

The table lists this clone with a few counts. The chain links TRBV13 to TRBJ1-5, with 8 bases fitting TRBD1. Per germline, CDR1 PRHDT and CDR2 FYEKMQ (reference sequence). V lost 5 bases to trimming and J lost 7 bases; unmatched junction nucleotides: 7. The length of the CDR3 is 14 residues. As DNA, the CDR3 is TGTGCCAGCAGCGGACAGGGAGGGCGGCAGCCCCAGCATTTT. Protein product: CASSGQGGRQPQHF.

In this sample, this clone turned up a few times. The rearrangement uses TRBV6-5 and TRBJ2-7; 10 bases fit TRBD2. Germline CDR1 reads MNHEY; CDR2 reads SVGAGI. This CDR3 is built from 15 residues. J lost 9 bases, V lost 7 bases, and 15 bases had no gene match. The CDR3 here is CASNYEREGSKVQYF. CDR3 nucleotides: TGTGCCAGCAATTATGAGCGGGAGGGCTCTAAGGTGCAGTACTTC.

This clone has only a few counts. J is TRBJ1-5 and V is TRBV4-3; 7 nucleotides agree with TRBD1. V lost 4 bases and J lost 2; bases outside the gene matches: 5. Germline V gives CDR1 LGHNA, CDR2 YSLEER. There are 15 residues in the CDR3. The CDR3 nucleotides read TGCGCCAGCAGCCTCAGGGGGAGCGGCAATCAGCCCCAGCATTTT. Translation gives CASSLRGSGNQPQHF.

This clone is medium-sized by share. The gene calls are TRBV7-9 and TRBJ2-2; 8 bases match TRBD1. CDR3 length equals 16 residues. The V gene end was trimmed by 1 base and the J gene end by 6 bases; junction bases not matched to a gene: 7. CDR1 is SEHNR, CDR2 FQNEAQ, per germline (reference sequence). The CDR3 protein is CASSLEQGALAGELFF. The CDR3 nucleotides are TGTGCCAGCAGCTTAGAGCAGGGGGCTTTGGCCGGGGAGCTGTTTTTT.

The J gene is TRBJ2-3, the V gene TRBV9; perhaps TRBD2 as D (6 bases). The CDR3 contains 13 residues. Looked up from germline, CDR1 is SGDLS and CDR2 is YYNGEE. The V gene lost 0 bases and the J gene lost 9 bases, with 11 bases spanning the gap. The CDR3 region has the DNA TGTGCCAGCAGCGTAGGCGGGCGGGAAACGCAGTATTTT. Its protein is CASSVGGRETQYF.

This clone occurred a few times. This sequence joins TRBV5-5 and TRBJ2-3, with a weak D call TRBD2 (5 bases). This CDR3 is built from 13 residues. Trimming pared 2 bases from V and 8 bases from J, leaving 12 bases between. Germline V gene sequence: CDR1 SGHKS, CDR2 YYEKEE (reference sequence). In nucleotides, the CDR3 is TGTGCCAGCAGCTTAGCAGACTATAGTACGCAGTATTTT. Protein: CASSLADYSTQYF.

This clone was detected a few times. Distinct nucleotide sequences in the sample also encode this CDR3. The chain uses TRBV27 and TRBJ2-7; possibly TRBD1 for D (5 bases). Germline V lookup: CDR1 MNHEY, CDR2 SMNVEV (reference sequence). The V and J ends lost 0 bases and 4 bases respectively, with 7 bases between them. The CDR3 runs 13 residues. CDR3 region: CASSLSSGYEQYF. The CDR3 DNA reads TGTGCCAGCAGTTTATCGTCAGGGTACGAGCAGTACTTC.

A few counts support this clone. The CDR3 loop reads CASSLWGWERYF. The CDR3 region has the DNA TGTGCCAGCAGCTTGTGGGGCTGGGAAAGGTACTTC. The chain employs TRBV5-6 and TRBJ2-4; tentatively, D is TRBD1 (5 bases). CDR3 length: 12 residues. Trimming took 1 base from V and 15 from J, leaving 14 bases between them. Germline-derived CDR1 and CDR2 are SGHDT and YYEEEE.

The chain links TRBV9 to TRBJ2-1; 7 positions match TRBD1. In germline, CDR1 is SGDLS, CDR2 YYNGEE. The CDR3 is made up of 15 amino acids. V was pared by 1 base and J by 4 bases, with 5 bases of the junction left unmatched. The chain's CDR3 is CASSVSGTAYNEQFF. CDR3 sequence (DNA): TGTGCCAGCAGCGTATCGGGGACAGCATACAATGAGCAGTTCTTC.

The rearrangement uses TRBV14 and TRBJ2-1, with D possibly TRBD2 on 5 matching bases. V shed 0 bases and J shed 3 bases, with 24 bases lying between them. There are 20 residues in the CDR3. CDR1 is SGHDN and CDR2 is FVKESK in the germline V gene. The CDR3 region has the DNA TGTGCCAGCAGCCAAGAGGTTGAAAGGCGAATGAGGGAAGACTACAATGAGCAGTTCTTC. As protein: CASSQEVERRMREDYNEQFF.

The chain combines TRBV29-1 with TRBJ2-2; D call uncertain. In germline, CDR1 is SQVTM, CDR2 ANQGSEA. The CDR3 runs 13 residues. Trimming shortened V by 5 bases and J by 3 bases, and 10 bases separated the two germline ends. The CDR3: CSVWIGDTGELFF. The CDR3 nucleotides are TGCAGCGTTTGGATTGGGGACACCGGGGAGCTGTTTTTT.

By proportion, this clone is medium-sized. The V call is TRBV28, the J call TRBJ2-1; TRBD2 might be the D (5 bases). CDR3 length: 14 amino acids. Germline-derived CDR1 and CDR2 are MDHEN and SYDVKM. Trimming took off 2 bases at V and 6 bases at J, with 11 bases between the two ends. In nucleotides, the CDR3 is TGTGCCAGCAGTTTACTCGGGCTAGCCAATGAGCAGTTCTTC. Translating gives CASSLLGLANEQFF.

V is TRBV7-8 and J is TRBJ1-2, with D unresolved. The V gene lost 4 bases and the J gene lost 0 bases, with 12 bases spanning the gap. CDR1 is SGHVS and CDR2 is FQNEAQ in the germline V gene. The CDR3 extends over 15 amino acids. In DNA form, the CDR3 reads TGTGCCAGCAGCTCTCAGCGACTCCCTAACTATGGCTACACCTTC. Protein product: CASSSQRLPNYGYTF.

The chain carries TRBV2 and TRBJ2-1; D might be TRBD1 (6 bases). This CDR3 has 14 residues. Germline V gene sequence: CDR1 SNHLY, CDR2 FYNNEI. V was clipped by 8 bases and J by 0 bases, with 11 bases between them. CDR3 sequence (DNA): TGTGCCAGCGGGATACAGGGCTCCTACAATGAGCAGTTCTTC. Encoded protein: CASGIQGSYNEQFF.

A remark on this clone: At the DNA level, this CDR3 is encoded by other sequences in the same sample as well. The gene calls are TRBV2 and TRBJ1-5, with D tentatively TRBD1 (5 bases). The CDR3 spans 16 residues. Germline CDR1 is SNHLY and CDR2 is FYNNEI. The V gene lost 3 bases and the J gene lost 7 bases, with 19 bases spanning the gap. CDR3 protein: CASSEFNGAGDQPQHF. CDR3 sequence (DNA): TGTGCCAGCAGTGAGTTTAATGGGGCAGGTGACCAGCCCCAGCATTTT.